Listed below are T cell receptor beta chains from one sample, sequenced in a study of CXCR3-negative and CXCR3-positive naive CD8 T cells. TCRdb re-called the 5' RACE reads; one entry per CDR3 protein, DNA not given. The data include about 70,000 distinct CDR3 sequences; the top ten clones carry about 0.7%. The sample taken for sequencing was naive CXCR3+ CD8+ T cells from blood. The receptors here all came from a human donor in good health. Some clones in this sample may be carry-over from other donors' samples. CDR3s include the opening cysteine and the closing phenylalanine or tryptophan.

>TRBJ2-7|TRBV6-2/TRBV6-3
CASSYPGRASPYEQYF
>TRBJ2-3|TRBV3-1
CASSQLTSGGAVTTTDTQYF
>TRBJ2-7|TRBV6-5
CASSSGTDIYEQYF
>TRBJ2-7|TRBV29-1
CSVETVSGFSYEQYF
>TRBJ1-2|TRBV27
CASSSRLQVDYGYTF
>TRBJ2-7|TRBV12-3/TRBV12-4
CASSLEQGTYEQYF
>TRBJ1-2|TRBV7-2
CASSLAQLWDTFNYGYTF
>TRBJ2-7|TRBV10-3
CAISESRGDEQYF
>TRBJ2-7|TRBV9
CASSPRGGHYEQYF
>TRBJ2-1|TRBV6-2/TRBV6-3
CASRLLAGPYNEQFF
>TRBJ1-5|TRBV10-3
CAISESGGGQPQHF
>TRBJ2-1|TRBV20-1
CSARVTSGDSSYNEQFF
>TRBJ2-1|TRBV29-1
CSVRTGVPYNEQFF
>TRBJ2-7|TRBV7-9
CASSPEPAGWEQYF
>TRBJ2-7|TRBV4-3
CASSQDRDYYEQYF
>TRBJ2-4|TRBV4-3
CASSQTLQGFGNIQYF
>TRBJ2-5|TRBV7-9
CASSSGTGRWGQETQYF
>TRBJ2-3|TRBV28
CASAAGFSTDTQYF
>TRBJ2-2|TRBV7-9
CASSLSKGRPSLNTGELFF
>TRBJ1-2|TRBV29-1
CSARTRAESNYGYTF
>TRBJ2-5|TRBV3-1
CASSHPGLAGQETQYF
>TRBJ2-1|TRBV29-1
CSVDQQGSYNEQFF
>TRBJ2-1|TRBV24-1
CATRAGGGAYNEQFF
>TRBJ2-7|TRBV7-6
CASSSPSSYTYEQYF
>TRBJ2-7|TRBV11-3
CASGSRTSYEQYF
>TRBJ2-1|TRBV27
CASGGLAVNEQFF
>TRBJ2-2|TRBV29-1
CSVYPNTGELFF
>TRBJ1-1|TRBV29-1
CSVEDRPLIEAFF
>TRBJ2-1|TRBV9
CASSAPRDRGAHNEQFF